What follows is one TCR beta chain and its context. No antigen is known for it. Sequence at one end of the junction differs from germline and may be a read error. The study co-extracted DNA and RNA from about 20-30 mg of unsorted bulk tissue. Treatment-naive at the time, the patients had chronic HBV infection. Each sampled tumor had five separate regions taken from it. Tumor samples all exceeded 85% viable tumor cells. The sample originates from a study of tumor-infiltrating lymphocytes in primary liver carcinoma. Germline values: CDR1 LGHNA, CDR2 YSLEER. This CDR3 comprises 13 residues. Study results and caveats: Presence in all five tumor regions was observed for only about 7.5-24% of top clones.

From around 530 ng of total RNA, TCR beta-specific cDNA was reverse-transcribed using a constant-region primer. Three nested multiplex PCR rounds of slightly modified ARM-PCR generated TCR beta libraries. Two initial PCR rounds of 10 to 11 cycles each paired TRBV1-TRBV30 forward primers with a C-beta reverse primer. TCRdb reanalysed the multiplex PCR reads using MiXCR and keeps one entry per CDR3 protein. The sample consists of approximately 30,000 distinct CDR3 sequences, 76% of them appearing once. The receptor comes from a man aged 40-55 years with primary liver carcinoma and hepatitis B virus infection. The sample comprised liver tumor tissue from sampling region 5. Regarding subset: tumor region T5, tumor centre. The chain uses TRBV4-3 and TRBJ2-3; D is unclear. The closer fit of TRBJ1-5 to the DNA end suggests the J call may be wrong. As DNA, the CDR3 is TGCACCAGCAGCTCTTCTGCGGGAGATACGCAGCATTTT. Translated, it gives CTSSSSAGDTQHF.